A single sample gave rise to the 15 T cell receptor beta chains below, sequenced in a study of radiotherapy plus CTLA-4 blockade in lung cancer. Libraries were prepared by immunoSEQ multiplex PCR; TCRdb keeps only in-frame clonotypes and omits some of them. The sample holds some 110,000 clones; 70% to 85% are singletons and the top ten take around 3%. The sequences come from peripheral blood, collected from a patient treated with radiotherapy plus ipilimumab. The source of these receptors is a human donor with non-small cell lung cancer that progressed on radiotherapy plus ipilimumab. Some clones in this sample may be carry-over from other donors' samples.

The rearrangement links TRBV7-9 to TRBJ2-5; 7 nucleotides align to TRBD1. J lost 5 bases, V lost 9 bases, and 9 bases had no gene match. CDR1 is SEHNR, CDR2 FQNEAQ, per germline (reference sequence). This CDR3 spans 13 amino acids. As DNA, the CDR3 is TGTGCCAGTTCGACAGGGATGATGGAGACCCAGTACTTC. Protein sequence: CASSTGMMETQYF. The entire variable domain, with the rest obtained from reference TRBV7-9 and TRBJ2-5, is as follows: DTGVSQNPRHKITKRGQNVTFRCDPISEHNRLYWYRQTLGQGPEFLTYFQNEAQLEKSRLLSDRFSAERPKGSFSTLEIQRTEQGDSAMYLCASSTGMMETQYFGPGTRLLVL.

The chain uses TRBV5-1 and TRBJ1-5, with 9 bases matching TRBD1. The germline V gene encodes CDR1 SGHRS and CDR2 YFSETQ. The J segment lost 5 bases and the V segment lost 1 base, leaving 4 bases of the junction unmatched. The CDR3 totals 15 residues. This CDR3 is CASSLTGGADQPQHF. The CDR3 bases are TGCGCCAGCAGCTTGACAGGGGGCGCGGATCAGCCCCAGCATTTT.

The chain links TRBV29-1 to TRBJ2-3; D remains unclear. Trimming took 1 base from V and 2 from J, leaving 7 bases between them. Germline lookup yields CDR1 SQVTM and CDR2 ANQGSEA. This CDR3 has 13 residues. The CDR3 DNA follows: TGCAGCGTTGAAGGTTATTCCACAGATACGCAGTATTTT. This translates into CSVEGYSTDTQYF.

V usage is TRBV4-1 and J usage is TRBJ1-2; D call uncertain. The CDR3 length is 14 residues. Germline V gene data show CDR1 as MGHRA and CDR2 as YSYEKL. Trimming removed 2 bases from V and 1 base from J, with 8 bases in between. In nucleotides, the CDR3 is TGCGCCAGCAGCCAATTTGGGGATAACTATGGCTACACCTTC. Its translation is CASSQFGDNYGYTF.

J is TRBJ1-4 and V is TRBV5-4; D gene uncertain. CDR3 length: 15 amino acids. Trimming removed 0 bases from V and 2 bases from J, with 8 bases in between. Germline CDR1 is SGHNT and CDR2 is YYREEE (reference sequence). The CDR3 nucleotides read TGTGCCAGCAGCTTGGCCAAGGGTACTAATGAAAAACTGTTTTTT. Protein: CASSLAKGTNEKLFF.

The rearrangement links TRBV11-2 to TRBJ2-5; tentative D call: TRBD2 (5 bases). The V end was cut by 5 bases, the J end by 7 bases, with 14 bases between. The CDR3 consists of 13 residues. In germline, CDR1 is SGHAT, CDR2 FQNNGV. The CDR3 here is CASSAQIRGTQYF. The CDR3 coding sequence is TGTGCCAGCAGCGCACAAATCCGGGGGACCCAGTACTTC.

This clone was counted a single time. This rearrangement joins TRBV19 to TRBJ1-1; maybe TRBD1 (5 bases). V was cut by 6 bases and J by 5 bases, with 10 bases left in between. Germline V gives CDR1 LNHDA, CDR2 SQIVND (reference sequence). The CDR3 runs to 12 residues. CDR3 amino acids: CASRNRQTEAFF. CDR3 bases: TGTGCCAGTAGAAATCGACAGACTGAAGCTTTCTTT.

J is TRBJ2-7 and V is TRBV11-2; D is ambiguous. With 2 bases removed from V and 4 bases from J, the gap between germline ends came to 12 bases. Looked up from germline, CDR1 is SGHAT and CDR2 is FQNNGV. The CDR3 is 14 amino acids. The CDR3 sequence is CASSLFVGVYEQYF. The CDR3, as DNA: TGTGCCAGCAGCTTATTCGTAGGAGTATACGAGCAGTACTTC.

The rearrangement links TRBV6-5 to TRBJ1-1; no clear D gene. Germline CDR1 and CDR2: MNHEY and SVGAGI. V lost 6 bases and J 0 bases, leaving 2 bases between the germline ends. The CDR3 loop spans 11 amino acids. This CDR3 is CASRMNTEAFF. CDR3 nucleotides: TGTGCCAGCAGGATGAACACTGAAGCTTTCTTT.

The chain couples TRBV6-5 to TRBJ2-1, with 12 bases aligning to TRBD2. The CDR3 extends over 15 amino acids. Trimming took 4 bases from V and 8 from J; bases not matched to a gene: 6. In germline, CDR1 is MNHEY, CDR2 SVGAGI. The CDR3 DNA reads TGTGCCAGCAGTTTGGCTAGCGGGGGGGCCTATGAGCAGTTCTTC. It codes for CASSLASGGAYEQFF.

The V call is TRBV29-1, the J call TRBJ1-4; a weak D match, TRBD1 (5 bases). This CDR3 is built from 16 residues. Trimming removed 6 bases at V and 2 bases at J, with 19 bases between. CDR1 is SQVTM, CDR2 ANQGSEA, per germline. CDR3 coding DNA: TGCAGCGTAGCTGGGGCCGGGGAGGGGACTAATGAAAAACTGTTTTTT. Its translation: CSVAGAGEGTNEKLFF.

This clone was seen a handful of times. V usage is TRBV4-3 and J usage is TRBJ2-3; 9 bases map to TRBD2. This CDR3 region has 15 residues. Germline CDR1 LGHNA, CDR2 YSLEER. V was clipped by 0 bases and J by 7 bases; unmatched bases: 5. The chain's CDR3 is CASSQESGGRNTQYF. The CDR3 DNA reads TGCGCCAGCAGCCAAGAAAGCGGGGGGAGAAATACGCAGTATTTT.

This rearrangement joins TRBV6-5 to TRBJ2-7; tentatively, D is TRBD1 (6 bases). The CDR3 is 14 amino acids. Germline values: CDR1 MNHEY, CDR2 SVGAGI. The ends were cut back, 5 bases at V and 1 base at J, with 12 bases in the middle. Here the CDR3 reads CASSPDRTSYEQYF. The CDR3 DNA reads TGTGCCAGCAGTCCAGACAGGACGTCCTACGAGCAGTACTTC.

CDR3 coding DNA: TGTGCCAGCAGCGATGGGACTAGCGGCCCCCCGGCTACGCAGTATTTT. Translated, it gives CASSDGTSGPPATQYF. This chain joins TRBV9 and TRBJ2-3; 11 bases are shared with TRBD2. The V gene end was trimmed by 3 bases and the J gene end by 8 bases; junction bases not matched to a gene: 11. Per germline, CDR1 SGDLS and CDR2 YYNGEE. The CDR3 runs to 16 residues.

The chain links TRBV6-6 to TRBJ2-1, with unresolved D. The V end was cut by 11 bases, the J end by 10 bases, with 21 bases between. This CDR3 contains 13 residues. CDR1 and CDR2 (germline): MNHNY, SVGAGI (reference sequence). The CDR3 region is CAGRPTETSEQFF. CDR3 nucleotides: TGTGCCGGACGTCCAACAGAAACCAGCGAGCAGTTCTTC.